Below are 32 T cell receptor beta chains sequenced from a single sample in a study of blood T cell repertoires in COVID-19. Libraries were prepared by immunoSEQ multiplex PCR; TCRdb keeps only in-frame clonotypes and omits some of them. The data contain some 70,000 clones, 85% to 90% of them singletons. Material: peripheral blood. The source of these receptors is an elderly woman with active COVID-19.

This rearrangement joins TRBV5-6 to TRBJ2-7; 14 positions match TRBD2. The CDR3 is 18 residues long. Germline values: CDR1 SGHDT, CDR2 YYEEEE. With V trimmed by 5 bases and J by 5 bases, 15 bases remained unmatched. CDR3 in DNA: TGTGCCAGCAGTTCCCGACCCGGGACTAGCGGGAGTGGAAACGAGCAGTACTTC. Translation: CASSSRPGTSGSGNEQYF.

The rearrangement uses TRBV19 and TRBJ1-5, with 7 bases lining up with TRBD1. CDR1 and CDR2 from the germline V gene are LNHDA and SQIVND (reference sequence). The CDR3 is 16 amino acids. V gave up 11 bases and J gave up 0 bases; unmatched junction bases: 13. The CDR3 loop is CAAREGAAYSNQPQHF. The CDR3 DNA reads as TGTGCCGCCCGGGAGGGGGCAGCGTATAGCAATCAGCCCCAGCATTTT. The full variable domain, its missing parts supplied by reference TRBV19 and TRBJ1-5, is DGGITQSPKYLFRKEGQNVTLSCEQNLNHDAMYWYRQDPGQGLRLIYYSQIVNDFQKGDIAEGYSVSREKKESFPLTVTSAQKNPTAFYLCAAREGAAYSNQPQHFGDGTRLSIL.

The chain combines TRBV6-2 or TRBV6-3 with TRBJ2-5; TRBD2 matches at 9 bases. V was clipped by 6 bases and J by 7 bases; unmatched bases: 9. CDR1 is MNHEY, CDR2 SVGEGT, per germline. This CDR3 spans 14 amino acids. The chain's CDR3 is CASSAATSGRTQYF. CDR3 in DNA: TGTGCCAGCAGCGCCGCGACTAGCGGCAGGACCCAGTACTTC.

V and J are TRBV5-6 and TRBJ2-7; TRBD1 matches at 12 bases. V was clipped by 4 bases and J by 7 bases; unmatched bases: 6. The CDR3 contains 14 residues. Looked up from germline, CDR1 is SGHDT and CDR2 is YYEEEE. The CDR3 bases are TGTGCCAGCAGCGGGACAGGGGGCGATTGGGAGCAGTACTTC. Encoded protein: CASSGTGGDWEQYF.

This clone showed up just once. The J gene is TRBJ2-7, the V gene TRBV5-1; D possibly corresponds to TRBD1 (6 bases). CDR1 is SGHRS and CDR2 is YFSETQ in the germline V gene. With 1 base removed from V and 3 bases from J, the gap between germline ends came to 11 bases. CDR3 length equals 14 residues. CDR3 nucleotide sequence: TGCGCCAGCAGCTTGAGCCCGGACAGCTACGAGCAGTACTTC. This codes for CASSLSPDSYEQYF.

This clone was found once. The chain joins TRBV5-5 to TRBJ2-5; 7 bases map to TRBD1. The CDR3 loop spans 13 amino acids. Looked up from germline, CDR1 is SGHKS and CDR2 is YYEKEE (reference sequence). V shed 4 bases and J 5 bases; nucleotides not matched to a gene: 5. CDR3 DNA sequence: TGTGCCAGCAGCGTGGACAGGTTCGAGACCCAGTACTTC. It encodes CASSVDRFETQYF.

This clone was counted only a few times. This chain connects TRBV9 to TRBJ2-7; the match to TRBD2 covers 7 bases. Germline loops: CDR1 SGDLS, CDR2 YYNGEE. Losses at the gene ends were 0 bases for V and 5 bases for J; bases not matched to a gene: 2. The CDR3 loop spans 13 amino acids. CDR3 residues: CASSVAGGDEQYF. DNA for the CDR3: TGTGCCAGCAGCGTAGCGGGGGGAGACGAGCAGTACTTC.

The chain employs TRBV7-3 and TRBJ1-6, with D perhaps matching TRBD1 (5 bases). Germline lookup yields CDR1 SGHTA and CDR2 FQGTGA. The CDR3 consists of 16 residues. Trimming stripped 5 bases from V and 5 bases from J, with 16 bases between. CDR3 amino acids: CASSLQGPGNNSPLHF. The CDR3, as DNA: TGTGCCAGCAGCCTCCAGGGCCCCGGAAATAATTCACCCCTCCACTTT.

The chain couples TRBV7-2 to TRBJ1-4, with 9 bases fitting TRBD1. CDR1 is SGHTA and CDR2 is FQGNSA in the germline V gene. The V gene end was trimmed by 5 bases and the J gene end by 8 bases; junction bases not matched to a gene: 9. This CDR3 contains 15 residues. CDR3 amino acids: CASSGPGQGGEKLFF. CDR3 DNA: TGTGCCAGCAGCGGACCGGGACAGGGTGGAGAAAAACTGTTTTTT.

The rearrangement joins TRBV5-6 to TRBJ2-3; tentatively, D is TRBD1 (6 bases). Germline CDR1 and CDR2: SGHDT and YYEEEE. V dropped 0 bases and J dropped 0 bases, with 8 bases sitting between them. The length of the CDR3 is 15 residues. Here the CDR3 reads CASSLGQVSTDTQYF. DNA for the CDR3: TGTGCCAGCAGCTTGGGACAGGTTAGCACAGATACGCAGTATTTT.

The rearrangement uses TRBV18 and TRBJ2-7, with D possibly being TRBD1 (6 bases). This CDR3 comprises 14 residues. From germline, CDR1 is KGHSH and CDR2 LQKENI. Trimming pared 2 bases from V and 0 bases from J, leaving 8 bases between. CDR3 sequence: CASSPGTYSYEQYF. For the CDR3, the DNA is TGTGCCAGCTCACCAGGGACATACTCCTACGAGCAGTACTTC.

V and J are TRBV12-3 or TRBV12-4 and TRBJ1-1; maybe TRBD1 (6 bases). Trimming stripped 6 bases from V and 12 bases from J, with 20 bases between. The CDR3 loop spans 13 amino acids. CDR3 sequence (DNA): TGTGCCAGCAGACCTTCAGACAGGCAAGAAACTTTCTTT. Protein product: CASRPSDRQETFF.

This chain joins TRBV2 and TRBJ1-1, with D possibly being TRBD1 (6 bases). Deletions cut 8 bases from V and 7 bases from J, with 20 bases between. This CDR3 is built from 14 residues. Germline V gives CDR1 SNHLY, CDR2 FYNNEI. This chain's CDR3 is CASLRGGHGREAFF. The DNA for the CDR3 is TGTGCCAGCCTGAGGGGGGGACACGGACGTGAAGCTTTCTTT.

This clone was picked up one time. The CDR3 DNA reads TGTGCCAGCAGGGGGGGAGGGCTACACACAGATACGCAGTATTTT. Amino acids: CASRGGGLHTDTQYF. This sequence joins TRBV2 and TRBJ2-3; 7 positions agree with TRBD2. V gave up 6 bases and J gave up 2 bases; unmatched junction bases: 8. The CDR3 runs 15 residues. Germline V gene lookup returns CDR1 SNHLY and CDR2 FYNNEI.

The chain couples TRBV5-4 to TRBJ2-7, with 13 bases matching TRBD2. The V gene's germline CDR1 is SGHNT and CDR2 YYREEE (reference sequence). CDR3 length: 15 amino acids. J lost 5 bases, V lost 4 bases, and 6 bases had no gene match. CDR3 sequence reads: CASSPGLAGEDEQYF. The CDR3 nucleotides are TGTGCCAGCAGCCCCGGACTAGCGGGAGAGGACGAGCAGTACTTC.

The chain uses TRBV4-1 and TRBJ2-7; 7 bases map to TRBD2. Unmatched junction bases numbered 11, after V lost 3 bases and J lost 3 bases. Germline CDR1 reads MGHRA; CDR2 reads YSYEKL. The CDR3 is made up of 16 amino acids. CDR3 nucleotide sequence: TGCGCCAGCAGCCAGGGTGGGCGGGAGCGCTACTACGAGCAGTACTTC. Amino acid sequence: CASSQGGRERYYEQYF.

The chain recombines TRBV28 with TRBJ1-6; D might be TRBD1 (6 bases). Germline CDR1 reads MDHEN; CDR2 reads SYDVKM. The CDR3 has 17 residues. Trimming shortened V by 5 bases and J by 5 bases, and 19 bases separated the two germline ends. The CDR3: CASSDGWRGGNNSPLHF. CDR3 in DNA: TGTGCCAGCAGTGACGGGTGGAGGGGGGGTAATAATTCACCCCTCCACTTT.

This sequence joins TRBV12-3 or TRBV12-4 and TRBJ2-7; no definite D call. The V end was cut by 4 bases, the J end by 3 bases, with 7 bases between. This CDR3 comprises 12 residues. The CDR3 coding sequence is TGTGCCAGCAGTTCCTCGAGCTACGAGCAGTACTTC. This encodes CASSSSSYEQYF.

This clone was picked up one time. The chain is built from TRBV7-9 and TRBJ2-1; 9 bases match TRBD2. The V gene end was trimmed by 3 bases and the J gene end by 3 bases; junction bases not matched to a gene: 9. This CDR3 contains 17 residues. CDR1 is SEHNR and CDR2 is FQNEAQ in the germline V gene (reference sequence). The CDR3 reads CASSFGVAGEIYNEQFF. The CDR3 DNA follows: TGTGCCAGCAGCTTCGGAGTAGCGGGAGAGATCTACAATGAGCAGTTCTTC.

The chain uses TRBV5-1 and TRBJ2-2; a weak D match, TRBD1 (6 bases). V was pared by 5 bases and J by 6 bases, with 8 bases between. Germline CDR1 is SGHRS and CDR2 is YFSETQ. CDR3 length equals 12 residues. The CDR3 sequence is CASSWTAGELFF. CDR3 DNA sequence: TGCGCCAGCAGTTGGACAGCCGGGGAGCTGTTTTTT.

This sequence joins TRBV28 and TRBJ2-2, with D perhaps TRBD2 (5 bases). Germline CDR1 MDHEN, CDR2 SYDVKM. The CDR3 contains 14 residues. Trimming took off 2 bases at V and 4 bases at J, with 8 bases between the two ends. The CDR3 DNA sequence: TGTGCCAGCAGTTTAGCGGGCCGCACCGGGGAGCTGTTTTTT. It is translated as CASSLAGRTGELFF.

CDR3: CASSGDYNTYEQYF. The CDR3 DNA is TGCGCCAGCAGCGGGGACTACAACACCTACGAGCAGTACTTC. This sequence joins TRBV5-1 and TRBJ2-7; 7 bases are a match to TRBD2. Looked up from germline, CDR1 is SGHRS and CDR2 is YFSETQ. The CDR3 length is 14 residues. J was trimmed by 2 bases and V by 4 bases; bases with no gene match: 6.

The chain combines TRBV2 with TRBJ2-5, with 8 positions matching TRBD1. V lost 6 bases and J lost 4; bases outside the gene matches: 4. The CDR3 sequence is 13 residues long. Germline V lookup: CDR1 SNHLY, CDR2 FYNNEI. The CDR3: CASSGGQGETQYF. CDR3 coding DNA: TGTGCCAGCAGCGGTGGACAGGGAGAGACCCAGTACTTC.

The rearrangement links TRBV4-3 to TRBJ2-3; a possible D gene is TRBD1 (6 bases). CDR1 LGHNA and CDR2 YSLEER come from the germline V gene. This CDR3 is 18 amino acids long. V lost 2 bases, J lost 2 bases, and 20 bases lay in between. The CDR3 bases are TGCGCCAGCAGCCAATTAAAACTAGGGGGTCTCTACACAGATACGCAGTATTTT. The encoded protein is CASSQLKLGGLYTDTQYF.

This chain links TRBV7-9 with TRBJ2-2; tentative D call: TRBD1 (8 bases). The CDR3 is 16 residues long. From germline, CDR1 is SEHNR and CDR2 FQNEAQ (reference sequence). Trimming pared 5 bases from V and 10 bases from J, leaving 23 bases between. CDR3 residues: CASSPGGQVLSAELFF. For the CDR3, the DNA is TGTGCCAGCAGCCCGGGGGGACAGGTCCTTAGTGCGGAGCTGTTTTTT.

This sequence joins TRBV5-1 and TRBJ2-5; possible D gene TRBD1, 6 bases. CDR1 and CDR2 from the germline V gene are SGHRS and YFSETQ. CDR3 length equals 17 residues. Trimming stripped 3 bases from V and 4 bases from J, with 22 bases between. The CDR3 reads CASSSPPWQGSGETQYF. DNA for the CDR3: TGCGCCAGCAGCTCCCCCCCCTGGCAGGGGAGTGGAGAGACCCAGTACTTC.

The rearrangement joins TRBV19 to TRBJ1-1, with TRBD1 matching over 8 bases. V was clipped by 1 base and J by 6 bases; unmatched bases: 13. The CDR3 loop spans 17 amino acids. Germline V gene data show CDR1 as LNHDA and CDR2 as SQIVND (reference sequence). CDR3 loop: CASSIAPGQGRYAEAFF. The CDR3 DNA follows: TGTGCCAGTAGTATAGCCCCCGGACAGGGCCGTTACGCTGAAGCTTTCTTT. The whole variable domain, remainder taken from reference TRBV19 and TRBJ1-1, is DGGITQSPKYLFRKEGQNVTLSCEQNLNHDAMYWYRQDPGQGLRLIYYSQIVNDFQKGDIAEGYSVSREKKESFPLTVTSAQKNPTAFYLCASSIAPGQGRYAEAFFGQGTRLTVV.

The chain carries TRBV6-1 and TRBJ2-3; TRBD2 matches 13 bases. The CDR3 is 16 residues long. J was trimmed by 4 bases and V by 2 bases; bases with no gene match: 3. Looked up from germline, CDR1 is MNHNS and CDR2 is SASEGT. The CDR3, as DNA: TGTGCCAGCAGTGAAAGGACTAGCGGGAGTTCAGATACGCAGTATTTT. Its translation: CASSERTSGSSDTQYF.

This chain connects TRBV28 to TRBJ2-7; perhaps TRBD2 as D (5 bases). The ends were cut back, 3 bases at V and 2 bases at J, with 17 bases in the middle. Germline assignment: CDR1 MDHEN and CDR2 SYDVKM. The CDR3 length is 16 residues. The CDR3 sequence: CASSFGMAGPAYEQYF. The CDR3 DNA reads TGTGCCAGCAGTTTTGGTATGGCGGGCCCCGCCTACGAGCAGTACTTC. Drawing the rest from reference TRBV28 and TRBJ2-7, the complete variable domain is DVKVTQSSRYLVKRTGEKVFLECVQDMDHENMFWYRQDPGLGLRLIYFSYDVKMKEKGDIPEGYSVSREKKERFSLILESASTNQTSMYLCASSFGMAGPAYEQYFGPGTRLTVT.

Concerning this clone: One end of the junction varies from germline; a read error may be responsible. This chain uses TRBV12-3 or TRBV12-4 with TRBJ2-3; tentatively, D is TRBD1 (6 bases). This CDR3 has 13 residues. CDR3 protein: CASRLGGADTQYF. For the CDR3, the DNA is TGTGCCAGCAGATTAGGGGGAGCAGATACGCAGTATTTT.

Points on this clone: Other DNA variants within this sample encode the same CDR3. The genes are TRBV27 and TRBJ2-7, with 7 bases fitting TRBD2. V shed 2 bases, J shed 2 bases, and the junction held 3 bases outside the gene matches. Per germline, CDR1 MNHEY and CDR2 SMNVEV (reference sequence). This CDR3 is built from 14 residues. CDR3 protein: CASSLGGRAYEQYF. The DNA for the CDR3 is TGTGCCAGCAGTTTAGGGGGGAGGGCCTACGAGCAGTACTTC.

The genes are TRBV25-1 and TRBJ2-3; TRBD1 matches at 8 bases. Looked up from germline, CDR1 is MGHDK and CDR2 is SYGVNS. This CDR3 spans 13 amino acids. Trimming removed 6 bases from V and 5 bases from J; junction bases left unmatched: 4. The CDR3 DNA reads as TGTGCCAGCAGCCAGGGGGCGAGAGATACGCAGTATTTT. Translating it yields CASSQGARDTQYF.